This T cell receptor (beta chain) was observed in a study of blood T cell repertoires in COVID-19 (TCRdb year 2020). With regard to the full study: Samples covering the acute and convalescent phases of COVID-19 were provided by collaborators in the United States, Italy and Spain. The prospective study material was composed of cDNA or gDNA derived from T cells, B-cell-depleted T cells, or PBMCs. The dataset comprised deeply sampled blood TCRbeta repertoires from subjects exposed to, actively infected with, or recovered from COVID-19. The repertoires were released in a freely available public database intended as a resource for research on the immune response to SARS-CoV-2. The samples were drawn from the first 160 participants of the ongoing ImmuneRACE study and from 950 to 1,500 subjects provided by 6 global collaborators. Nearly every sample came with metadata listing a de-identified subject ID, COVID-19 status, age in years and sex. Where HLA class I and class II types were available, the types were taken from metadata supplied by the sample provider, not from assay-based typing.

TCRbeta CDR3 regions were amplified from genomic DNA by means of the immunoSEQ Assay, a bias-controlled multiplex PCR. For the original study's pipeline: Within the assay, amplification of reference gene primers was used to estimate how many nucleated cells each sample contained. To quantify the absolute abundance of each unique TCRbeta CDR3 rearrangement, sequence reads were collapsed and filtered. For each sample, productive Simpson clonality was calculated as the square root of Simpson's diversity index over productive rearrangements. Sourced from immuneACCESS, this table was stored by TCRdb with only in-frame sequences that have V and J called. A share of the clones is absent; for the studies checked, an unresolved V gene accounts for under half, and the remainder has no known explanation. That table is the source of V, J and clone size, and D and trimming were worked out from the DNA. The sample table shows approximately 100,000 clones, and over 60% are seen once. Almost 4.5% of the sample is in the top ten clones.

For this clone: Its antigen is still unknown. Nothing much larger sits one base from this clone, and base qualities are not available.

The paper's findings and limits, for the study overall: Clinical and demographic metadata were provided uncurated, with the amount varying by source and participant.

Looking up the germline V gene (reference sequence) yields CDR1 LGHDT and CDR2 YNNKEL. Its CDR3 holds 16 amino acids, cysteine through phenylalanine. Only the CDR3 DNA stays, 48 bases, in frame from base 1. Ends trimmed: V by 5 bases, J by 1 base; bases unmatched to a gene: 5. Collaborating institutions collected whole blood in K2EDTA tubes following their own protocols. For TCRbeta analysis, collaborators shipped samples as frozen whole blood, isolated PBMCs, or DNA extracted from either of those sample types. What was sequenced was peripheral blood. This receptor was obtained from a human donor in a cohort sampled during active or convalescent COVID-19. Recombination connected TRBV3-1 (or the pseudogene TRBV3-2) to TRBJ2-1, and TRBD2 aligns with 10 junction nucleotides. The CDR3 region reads CASSRRTSGSYNEQFF. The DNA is TGTGCCAGCAGCAGACGGACTAGCGGATCCTACAATGAGCAGTTCTTC.